This T cell receptor beta chain was found in a study of blood T cell repertoires in COVID-19. About the study: Collection of acute and convalescent COVID-19 samples took place in the United States, Italy and Spain. T cells, B-cell-depleted T cells, or PBMCs provided the cDNA or gDNA that served as material.

Original handling: From reference gene primer amplification, estimates of nucleated cell counts were derived. Some clones are missing from TCRdb's copy, which holds only in-frame ones; the method was immunoSEQ multiplex PCR. The DNA was the basis for D and trimming; V, J and clone size are from that table. The table has 150,000 or so clones, around 87% seen once. The origin of this receptor is a man aged 18 to 30 with acute or convalescent COVID-19. Sequencing input: peripheral blood.

CDR3 coding DNA: TGTGCCAGCAGCGAACCACTGGCGGGGATTGTCTACGAGCAGTACTTC. This encodes CASSEPLAGIVYEQYF. This sequence joins TRBV11-2 and TRBJ2-7; D might be TRBD2 (6 bases). This CDR3 has 16 amino acids. Per the germline V gene, CDR1 is SGHAT and CDR2 is FQNNGV. V was trimmed by 5 bases and J by 3 bases, leaving 20 bases between them.